This T cell receptor (beta chain) was observed in a study of blood T cell repertoires in COVID-19. The table came from immunoSEQ multiplex PCR; TCRdb's copy has only in-frame clones and leaves some out. The sample consists of 100,000 to 130,000 clones, about 80% of them appearing once. This TCR came from a woman in her sixties or seventies with acute or convalescent COVID-19. The sequencing sample was made of peripheral blood.

CDR3 residues: CASSQSRLAKSTDTQYF. The CDR3 DNA follows: TGTGCCAGCAGCCAATCCCGACTAGCGAAAAGCACAGATACGCAGTATTTT. The chain has TRBV4-2 and TRBJ2-3; TRBD2 matches at 8 bases. Trimming at V came to 2 bases and at J to 0 bases, leaving 7 bases not matched to a gene. This CDR3 is 17 amino acids long. Germline CDR1 reads LGHNA; CDR2 reads YNFKEQ.